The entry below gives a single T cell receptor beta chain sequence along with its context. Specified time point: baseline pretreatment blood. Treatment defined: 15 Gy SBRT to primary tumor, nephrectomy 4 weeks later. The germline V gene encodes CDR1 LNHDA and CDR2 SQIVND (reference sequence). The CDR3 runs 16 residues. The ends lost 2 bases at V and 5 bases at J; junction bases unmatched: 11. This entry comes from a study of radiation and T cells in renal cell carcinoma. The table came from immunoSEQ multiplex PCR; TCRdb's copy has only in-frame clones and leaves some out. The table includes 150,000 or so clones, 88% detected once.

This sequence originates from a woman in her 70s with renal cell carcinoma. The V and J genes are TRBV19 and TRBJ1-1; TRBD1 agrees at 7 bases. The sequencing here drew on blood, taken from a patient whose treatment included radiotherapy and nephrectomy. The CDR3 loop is CASSINNRQGGTEAFF. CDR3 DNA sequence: TGTGCCAGTAGTATAAATAACCGACAGGGTGGGACTGAAGCTTTCTTT. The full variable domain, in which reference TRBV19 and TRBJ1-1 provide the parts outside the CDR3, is DGGITQSPKYLFRKEGQNVTLSCEQNLNHDAMYWYRQDPGQGLRLIYYSQIVNDFQKGDIAEGYSVSREKKESFPLTVTSAQKNPTAFYLCASSINNRQGGTEAFFGQGTRLTVV.